Included here is one T cell receptor (beta chain) sequence, with context. Its cognate antigen is unknown. This entry is derived from a study of siplizumab effects on memory and regulatory T cells. Study-wide results and limits: Siplizumab led to significantly less abundant alloreactive sequences that could be traced back to unstimulated CD4+ memory cells. Proof of suppressive function in proliferating Tregs from siplizumab cultures was not established. Few alloreactive clones mapped to unstimulated subsets.

Looked up from germline, CDR1 is MGHDK and CDR2 is SYGVNS. The CDR3 spans 18 residues. V was trimmed by 0 bases and J by 0 bases, leaving 17 bases between them. Sequencing was performed with immunoSEQ multiplex PCR; in TCRdb, only in-frame clones are kept and a portion is missing. The sample lists about 75,000 clones; 93% were seen once. The sequenced sample consisted of CD8+ T cells sorted from blood. This clonotype was obtained from a human donor in good health. This chain connects TRBV25-1 to TRBJ1-1, with a possible D match to TRBD1 (5 bases). The CDR3 is CASSEYISAGRMNTEAFF. The CDR3 coding sequence is TGTGCCAGCAGTGAATATATTTCGGCAGGGCGGATGAACACTGAAGCTTTCTTT.